The 24 T cell receptor beta chains given below trace back to one sample, sequenced in a study of regulatory T cells in long-lasting Graves disease. The sample's time point: persistent/refractory GD, antithyroid drugs over 5 years with positive TRAb. With RNA extracted from PBMCs as input, the TCR library was made. Both iRepertoire HTBI primers and Arm-PCR of CDR3 regions were used to build the TCR beta libraries. TCRdb reanalysed the multiplex PCR reads using MiXCR and keeps one entry per CDR3 protein. Here the sample spans 430,000 or so distinct CDR3 sequences, 21% being singletons. Specimen: peripheral blood mononuclear cells (PBMCs), collected when the disease was refractory, from a patient treated with antithyroid drugs. Receptors were obtained from a female donor with Graves disease.

CDR3 sequence: CASSLPRTSGIYGELFF. CDR3 DNA sequence: TGTGCCAGCAGCTTACCGCGGACTAGCGGGATTTACGGGGAGCTGTTTTTT. The chain links TRBV7-9 to TRBJ2-2; 12 bases agree with TRBD2. Germline V gives CDR1 SEHNR, CDR2 FQNEAQ (reference sequence). The CDR3 has 17 residues. V lost 2 bases to trimming and J lost 7 bases; unmatched junction nucleotides: 8.

This clonotype has at least ten counts. V and J are TRBV13 and TRBJ1-2; D is ambiguous. The CDR3 length is 12 residues. Germline CDR1 is PRHDT and CDR2 is FYEKMQ (reference sequence). The V gene lost 6 bases and the J gene lost 3 bases, with 8 bases spanning the gap. The CDR3 loop is CASSPGYYGYTF. CDR3 coding DNA: TGTGCCAGCAGTCCCGGTTACTATGGCTACACCTTC.

CDR3 in amino acids: CSAPRDSLRKTQYF. The CDR3 DNA follows: TGCAGTGCCCCCCGAGACAGCTTAAGAAAGACCCAGTACTTC. V gene TRBV20-1 combines with J gene TRBJ2-5, with a tentative D call TRBD1 (5 bases). The CDR3 totals 14 residues. Trimming removed 6 bases at V and 6 bases at J, with 20 bases between. From germline, CDR1 is DFQATT and CDR2 SNEGSKA (reference sequence).

This clonotype has a count of ten or more. The chain couples TRBV25-1 to TRBJ2-5; 9 bases match TRBD1. This CDR3 has 15 residues. V lost 5 bases and J lost 4; bases outside the gene matches: 8. Germline V lookup: CDR1 MGHDK, CDR2 SYGVNS. The CDR3 region has the DNA TGTGCCAGCAGTTCACAGGGGGCGCATCGAGAGACCCAGTACTTC. As protein: CASSSQGAHRETQYF.

A note on this clonotype: A much larger clone differs from this one at a single base, so this may be a read error. The rearrangement joins TRBV7-2 to TRBJ2-5; 7 bases line up with TRBD2. The CDR3 runs to 17 residues. Trimming removed 3 bases from V and 5 bases from J; junction bases left unmatched: 15. Germline V lookup: CDR1 SGHTA, CDR2 FQGNSA. In DNA form, the CDR3 reads TGTGCCAGCAGCTTTCCCCCGGGGGGAGGGTCGAGGGAGACCCAGTACTTC. Amino acid sequence: CASSFPPGGGSRETQYF.

As for this clonotype: Given a much more abundant clone one base away, this may be a read error. This chain uses TRBV29-1 with TRBJ2-7; 9 positions agree with TRBD2. The CDR3 is 15 amino acids. Germline CDR1 is SQVTM and CDR2 is ANQGSEA. The chain's CDR3 is CSVDGLAGTTYERYF. DNA for the CDR3: TGCAGCGTTGACGGCCTAGCGGGGACCACCTACGAGCGGTACTTC.

This clonotype has only a few counts. The chain recombines TRBV20-1 with TRBJ1-2, with 8 bases that match TRBD1. Unmatched junction bases numbered 10, after V lost 0 bases and J lost 7 bases. The CDR3 extends over 15 amino acids. Germline V gene sequence: CDR1 DFQATT, CDR2 SNEGSKA (reference sequence). CDR3 in DNA: TGCAGTGCTAGAGATTCAGGGGGCGCCTTTTTTGGCTACACCTTC. Its protein product is CSARDSGGAFFGYTF.

The table lists this clonotype with many counts. The rearrangement uses TRBV28 and TRBJ1-4; D not resolved. The CDR3 runs 14 residues. V was trimmed by 2 bases and J by 10 bases, leaving 14 bases between them. Germline V gene sequence: CDR1 MDHEN, CDR2 SYDVKM. The CDR3 region is CASSLDKGRGKLFF. The DNA of the CDR3 is TGTGCCAGCAGTTTAGATAAGGGCAGAGGAAAACTGTTTTTT. The whole variable domain, filled in from reference TRBV28 and TRBJ1-4, reads DVKVTQSSRYLVKRTGEKVFLECVQDMDHENMFWYRQDPGLGLRLIYFSYDVKMKEKGDIPEGYSVSREKKERFSLILESASTNQTSMYLCASSLDKGRGKLFFGSGTQLSVL.

Of note for this clonotype: Given a much more abundant clone one base away, this may be a read error. The V call is TRBV7-8, the J call TRBJ2-6; either TRBD1 or TRBD2 may supply D (5 bases each). Germline lookup yields CDR1 SGHVS and CDR2 FQNEAQ. The CDR3 is 16 amino acids. CDR3 in DNA: TGTGTCAGCAGCTTGGGAGACAGCTCTGGGGCCAACGTCCTGACTTTC. It specifies CVSSLGDSSGANVLTF.

Concerning this clonotype: A clone one base away is much larger, so this may be a read error. The V call is TRBV7-3, the J call TRBJ1-2; D unresolved. The CDR3 spans 14 residues. Germline V CDR1 and CDR2: SGHTA, FQGTGA. The V gene lost 6 bases and the J gene lost 12 bases, with 23 bases spanning the gap. As DNA, the CDR3 is TGTGCCAGCAGTCCAGACGTCCGCTCTCGAGGCCACACCTTC. Translating it yields CASSPDVRSRGHTF.

Regarding this clonotype: This clone may be a read error of a much larger clone one base away. The J gene is TRBJ2-7, the V gene TRBV10-3, with D possibly called TRBD1 or TRBD2 (5 bases each). The CDR3 spans 15 residues. Germline loops: CDR1 ENHRY, CDR2 SYGVKD. In DNA, the CDR3 is TGTGTCATCAGTGACTCGGGACCCAAGGATATAGAGCAGTACTTC. This sequence encodes CVISDSGPKDIEQYF.

The chain joins TRBV20-1 to TRBJ1-2; 8 bases line up with TRBD1. Germline CDR1 reads DFQATT; CDR2 reads SNEGSKA (reference sequence). The CDR3 contains 13 residues. V gave up 5 bases and J gave up 8 bases; unmatched junction bases: 10. DNA of the CDR3: TGCAGTGCTCCGCGGACAGGGCGCCGGGGCTACACCTTC. Protein product: CSAPRTGRRGYTF.

This clonotype occurred many times. This chain connects TRBV6-5 to TRBJ2-2, with D perhaps matching TRBD2 (5 bases). The CDR3 has 18 residues. The V end was cut by 2 bases, the J end by 5 bases, with 21 bases between. CDR1 is MNHEY, CDR2 SVGAGI, per germline. CDR3 nucleotide sequence: TGTGCCAGCAGTTACCATTTTTCTGGCGAGCGGAGGACCGGGGAGCTGTTTTTT. It codes for CASSYHFSGERRTGELFF.

This clonotype was observed a few times. The chain carries TRBV6-2 or TRBV6-3 and TRBJ2-1; TRBD2 is a possible D gene (5 bases). V shed 7 bases and J shed 0 bases, with 10 bases lying between them. This CDR3 comprises 14 residues. The germline V gene encodes CDR1 MNHEY and CDR2 SVGEGT. DNA of the CDR3: TGTGCCAGCACCCGTGGGAGCTCCTACAATGAGCAGTTCTTC. Its translation is CASTRGSSYNEQFF.

The V and J genes are TRBV20-1 and TRBJ1-2; D is perhaps TRBD1 (5 bases). The CDR3 runs 16 residues. CDR1 is DFQATT and CDR2 is SNEGSKA in the germline V gene (reference sequence). Deletions cut 4 bases from V and 0 bases from J, with 18 bases between. The CDR3 region is CSATAGTETPNYGYTF. As DNA, the CDR3 is TGCAGTGCTACGGCCGGGACCGAGACCCCTAACTATGGCTACACCTTC.

The V gene is TRBV20-1, the J gene TRBJ2-7; possible D gene TRBD1, 6 bases. CDR1 is DFQATT and CDR2 is SNEGSKA in the germline V gene (reference sequence). Trimming cost V 2 bases and J 3 bases, with 20 bases left between them. The CDR3 has 16 amino acids. The CDR3 protein is CSARRGAGTISYEQYF. The CDR3 bases are TGCAGTGCTAGAAGGGGAGCCGGGACAATAAGCTACGAGCAGTACTTC.

The chain employs TRBV10-3 and TRBJ2-2; 11 bases match TRBD2. Germline values: CDR1 ENHRY, CDR2 SYGVKD. This CDR3 contains 16 residues. Trimming removed 4 bases from V and 4 bases from J; junction bases left unmatched: 5. The CDR3 region has the DNA TGTGCCATCAGTGGGCCGGGACTAGCGGCCACCGGGGAGCTGTTTTTT. Amino acid sequence: CAISGPGLAATGELFF.

V and J are TRBV9 and TRBJ1-6, with 11 nucleotides matching TRBD1. V lost 4 bases to trimming and J lost 9 bases; unmatched junction nucleotides: 6. The CDR3 sequence is 15 residues long. CDR1 is SGDLS and CDR2 is YYNGEE in the germline V gene. The CDR3 DNA reads TGTGCCAGCAGCTCCCCTGGACAGGGGGCTTCACCCCTCCACTTT. Protein product: CASSSPGQGASPLHF.

This clonotype was observed many times. This chain connects TRBV14 to TRBJ2-2; 14 bases match TRBD2. Germline V lookup: CDR1 SGHDN, CDR2 FVKESK. The CDR3 spans 20 residues. V gave up 3 bases and J gave up 3 bases; unmatched junction bases: 12. For the CDR3, the DNA is TGTGCCAGCAGCCACCTATCCGGACTAGCGGGAGGTTTTGACACCGGGGAGCTGTTTTTT. Protein: CASSHLSGLAGGFDTGELFF.

This clonotype was detected only a few times. The chain combines TRBV20-1 with TRBJ2-7; weak D call: TRBD2 (5 bases). The germline V gene has CDR1 DFQATT and CDR2 SNEGSKA (reference sequence). This CDR3 contains 18 residues. Deletions cut 4 bases from V and 0 bases from J, with 25 bases between. In DNA form, the CDR3 reads TGCAGTGCTACGAAAAAAACTGAGGACTCCTTCGGCTCCTACGAGCAGTACTTC. It specifies CSATKKTEDSFGSYEQYF.

For this clonotype: A read error may produce the germline difference seen at one junction end. V gene TRBV28 combines with J gene TRBJ2-1; 12 bases agree with TRBD2. CDR1 is MDHEN, CDR2 SYDVKM, per germline. This CDR3 has 19 amino acids. CDR3 loop: CASSISPSGRARSYNEQLF. The CDR3 coding sequence is TGTGCCAGCAGCATATCTCCTAGCGGGAGGGCCCGCTCCTACAATGAGCAGCTCTTC.

In its sample, this clonotype was seen a few times. The chain combines TRBV9 with TRBJ2-5, with D possibly being TRBD1 (6 bases). CDR1 and CDR2 from the germline V gene are SGDLS and YYNGEE. The V end was cut by 3 bases, the J end by 4 bases, with 13 bases between. The CDR3 spans 14 residues. This chain's CDR3 is CASSGGHPAETQYF. The CDR3 DNA reads TGTGCCAGCAGCGGGGGACACCCAGCAGAGACCCAGTACTTC.

The chain links TRBV4-1 to TRBJ2-7; TRBD2 matches at 8 bases. Germline loops: CDR1 MGHRA, CDR2 YSYEKL. This CDR3 has 14 residues. The junction had 7 bases not matched to a gene; V was cut back by 5 bases and J by 4 bases. CDR3 DNA: TGCGCCAGCAGCGTCCCTAGCGGGCCATACGAGCAGTACTTC. It is translated as CASSVPSGPYEQYF.

The chain recombines TRBV4-1 with TRBJ2-2; D possibly corresponds to TRBD2 (5 bases). V was trimmed by 0 bases and J by 4 bases, leaving 9 bases between them. Germline CDR1 and CDR2: MGHRA and YSYEKL. CDR3 length: 15 amino acids. In DNA, the CDR3 is TGCGCCAGCAGCCAAGAGGACGGGATCACCGGGGAGCTGTTTTTT. Translation gives CASSQEDGITGELFF.